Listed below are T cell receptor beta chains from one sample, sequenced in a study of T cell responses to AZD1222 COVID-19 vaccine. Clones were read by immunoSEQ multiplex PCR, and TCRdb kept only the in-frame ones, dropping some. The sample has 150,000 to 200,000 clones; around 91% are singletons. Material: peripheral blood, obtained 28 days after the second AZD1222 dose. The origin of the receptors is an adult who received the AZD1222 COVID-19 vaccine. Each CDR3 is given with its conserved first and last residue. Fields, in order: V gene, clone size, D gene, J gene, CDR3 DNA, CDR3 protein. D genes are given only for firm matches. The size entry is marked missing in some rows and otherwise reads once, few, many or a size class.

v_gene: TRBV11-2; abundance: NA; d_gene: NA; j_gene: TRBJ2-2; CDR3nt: TGTGCCAGCAGCCTCGATCGGAACACCGGGGAGCTGTTTTTT; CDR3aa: CASSLDRNTGELFF
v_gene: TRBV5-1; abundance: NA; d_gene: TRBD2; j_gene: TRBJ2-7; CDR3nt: TGCGCCAGCAGCTCGGGAGGGAGCGAGCAGTACTTC; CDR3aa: CASSSGGSEQYF
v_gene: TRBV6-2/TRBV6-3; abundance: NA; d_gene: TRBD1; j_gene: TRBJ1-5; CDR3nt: TGTGCCAGCAGTTACTCAGGCGGGACAGGGGGTTTGAATCAGCCCCAGCATTTT; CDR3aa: CASSYSGGTGGLNQPQHF
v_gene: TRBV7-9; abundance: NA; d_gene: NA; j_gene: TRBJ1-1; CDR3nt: TGTGCCAGCAGCTCTAGGGCAGGGGAGGCCACTGAAGCTTTCTTT; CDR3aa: CASSSRAGEATEAFF
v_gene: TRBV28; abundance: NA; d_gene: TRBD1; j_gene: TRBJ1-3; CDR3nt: TGTGCCCGCGGACTAAGATTGGGACAGGCACACTCTGGAAACACCATATATTTT; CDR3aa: CARGLRLGQAHSGNTIYF
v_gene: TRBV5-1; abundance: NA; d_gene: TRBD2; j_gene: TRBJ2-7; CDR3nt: TGCGCCAGCAGCCAACCTGGACTAGCGGGGTACTCCTACGAGCAGTACTTC; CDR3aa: CASSQPGLAGYSYEQYF
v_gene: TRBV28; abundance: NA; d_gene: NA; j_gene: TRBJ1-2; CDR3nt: TGTGCCAGCACCCTCTCGCGGGGTTTTGGTGGCTACACCTTC; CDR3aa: CASTLSRGFGGYTF
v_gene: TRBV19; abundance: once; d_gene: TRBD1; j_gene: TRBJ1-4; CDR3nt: TGTGCCACCCAAGTCCAGGGGGTTGGAAAACTGTTTTTT; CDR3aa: CATQVQGVGKLFF
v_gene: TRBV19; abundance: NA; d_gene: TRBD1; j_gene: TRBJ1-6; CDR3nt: TGTGCCAGTAGTGTTATGGCGGGACAGGGGATTTCACCCCTCCACTTT; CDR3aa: CASSVMAGQGISPLHF
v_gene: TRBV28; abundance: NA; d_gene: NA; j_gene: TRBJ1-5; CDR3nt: TGTGCCAGCAGTTGGGGGGTCGGGGGTCAGCCCCAGCATTTT; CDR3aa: CASSWGVGGQPQHF
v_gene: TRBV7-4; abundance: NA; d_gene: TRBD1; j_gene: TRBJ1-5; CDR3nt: TGTGCCAGCAGCTTAAAAACAGGGGGCGTAAATCAGCCCCAGCATTTT; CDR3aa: CASSLKTGGVNQPQHF
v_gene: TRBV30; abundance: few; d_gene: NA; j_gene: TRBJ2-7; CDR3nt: TGTGCCTGGAACACGAACAGGTACGAGCAGTACTTC; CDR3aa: CAWNTNRYEQYF
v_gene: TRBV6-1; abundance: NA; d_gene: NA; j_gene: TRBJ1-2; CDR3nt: TGTGCCAGCAGTTCGGAGCCCCACTATGGCTACACCTTC; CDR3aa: CASSSEPHYGYTF
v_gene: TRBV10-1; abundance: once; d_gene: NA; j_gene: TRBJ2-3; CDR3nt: TGCGCCAGCAGTGATACTAGGGCCACGGTTACGCAGTATTTT; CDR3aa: CASSDTRATVTQYF
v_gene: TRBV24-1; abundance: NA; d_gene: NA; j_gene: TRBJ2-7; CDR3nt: TGTGCCACCAGTGCCGAGACAGGATACGAGCAGTACTTC; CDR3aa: CATSAETGYEQYF
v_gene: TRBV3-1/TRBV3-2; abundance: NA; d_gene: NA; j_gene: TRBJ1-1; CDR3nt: TGTGCCAGCAGCCAATCGGCTACGGTTACAACTGAAGCTTTCTTT; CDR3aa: CASSQSATVTTEAFF
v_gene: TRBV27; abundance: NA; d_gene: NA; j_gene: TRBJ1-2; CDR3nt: TGTGCCAGCAGTCACCCCGCGGGCTCTGGCTACACCTTC; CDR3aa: CASSHPAGSGYTF
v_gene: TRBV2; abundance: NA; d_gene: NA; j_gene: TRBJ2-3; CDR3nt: TGTGCCAGCAGTGAAACCGGGTGGGGGATTGGAGATACGCAGTATTTT; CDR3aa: CASSETGWGIGDTQYF
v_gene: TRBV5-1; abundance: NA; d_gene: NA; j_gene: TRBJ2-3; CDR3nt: TGCGCCAGCACCCTAACGGGGGGCGCGACAGATACGCAGTATTTT; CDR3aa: CASTLTGGATDTQYF
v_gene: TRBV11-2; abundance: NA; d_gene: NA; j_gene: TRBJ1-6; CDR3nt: TGTGCCAGCAGCCCCCCCGGTTCACCCCTCCACTTT; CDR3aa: CASSPPGSPLHF